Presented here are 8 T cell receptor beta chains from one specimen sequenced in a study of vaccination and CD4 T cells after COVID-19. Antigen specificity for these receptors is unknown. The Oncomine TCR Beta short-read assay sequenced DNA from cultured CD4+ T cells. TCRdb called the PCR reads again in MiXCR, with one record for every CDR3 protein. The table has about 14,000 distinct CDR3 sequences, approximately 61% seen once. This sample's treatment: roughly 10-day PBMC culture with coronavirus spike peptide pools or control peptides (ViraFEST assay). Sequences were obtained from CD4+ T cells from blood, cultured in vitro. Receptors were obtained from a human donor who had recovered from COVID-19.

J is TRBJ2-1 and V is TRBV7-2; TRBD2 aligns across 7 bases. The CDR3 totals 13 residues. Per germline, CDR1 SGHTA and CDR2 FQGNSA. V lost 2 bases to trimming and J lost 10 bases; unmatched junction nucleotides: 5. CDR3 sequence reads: CASSLQREWEQFF. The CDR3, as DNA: TGTGCCAGCAGCTTACAGCGGGAATGGGAGCAGTTCTTC.

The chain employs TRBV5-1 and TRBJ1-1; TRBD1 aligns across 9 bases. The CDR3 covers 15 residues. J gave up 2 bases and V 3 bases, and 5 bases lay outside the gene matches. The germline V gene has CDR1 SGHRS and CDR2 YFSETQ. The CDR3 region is CASSWETGGNTEAFF. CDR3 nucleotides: TGCGCCAGCAGCTGGGAGACAGGGGGTAACACTGAAGCTTTCTTT.

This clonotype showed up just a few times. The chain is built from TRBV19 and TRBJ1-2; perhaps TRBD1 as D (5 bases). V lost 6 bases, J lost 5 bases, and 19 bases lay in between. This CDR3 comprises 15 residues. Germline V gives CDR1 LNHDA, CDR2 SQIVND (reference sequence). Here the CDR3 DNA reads TGTGCCAGTAGGCGGACACTTACGACGACGTATGGCTACACCTTC. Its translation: CASRRTLTTTYGYTF.

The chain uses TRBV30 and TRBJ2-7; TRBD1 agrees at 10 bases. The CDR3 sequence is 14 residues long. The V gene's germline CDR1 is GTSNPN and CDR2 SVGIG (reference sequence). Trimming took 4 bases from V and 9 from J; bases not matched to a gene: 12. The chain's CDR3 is CAWNLHTGTGVQYF. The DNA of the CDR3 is TGTGCCTGGAACCTACACACCGGGACAGGGGTGCAGTACTTC.

CDR3 region: CASSLGQGMLSNQPQHF. In DNA form, the CDR3 reads TGTGCCAGCAGCTTAGGGCAGGGGATGTTGAGCAATCAGCCCCAGCATTTT. V and J are TRBV11-2 and TRBJ1-5, with D possibly matching TRBD1 (6 bases). The CDR3 length is 17 residues. Trimming stripped 1 base from V and 1 base from J, with 14 bases between. CDR1 and CDR2 from the germline V gene are SGHAT and FQNNGV.

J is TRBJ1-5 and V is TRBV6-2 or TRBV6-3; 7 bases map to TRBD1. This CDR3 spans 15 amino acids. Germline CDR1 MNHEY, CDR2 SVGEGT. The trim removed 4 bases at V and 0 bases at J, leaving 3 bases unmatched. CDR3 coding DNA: TGTGCCAGCAGTTCCGGACAGGTTAGCAATCAGCCCCAGCATTTT. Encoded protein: CASSSGQVSNQPQHF.

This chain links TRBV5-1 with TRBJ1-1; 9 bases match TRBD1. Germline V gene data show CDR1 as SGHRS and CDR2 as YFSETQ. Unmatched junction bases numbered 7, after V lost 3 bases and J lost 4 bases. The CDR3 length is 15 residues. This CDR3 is CASSWDREVSTEAFF. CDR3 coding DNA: TGCGCCAGCAGCTGGGACAGGGAGGTTTCCACTGAAGCTTTCTTT.

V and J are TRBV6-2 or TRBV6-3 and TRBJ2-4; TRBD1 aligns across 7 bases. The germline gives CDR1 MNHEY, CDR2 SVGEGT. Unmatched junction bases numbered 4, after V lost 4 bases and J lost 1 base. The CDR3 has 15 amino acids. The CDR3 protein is CASSSEGAAKNIQYF. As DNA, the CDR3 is TGTGCCAGCAGTTCTGAGGGGGCCGCCAAAAACATTCAGTACTTC.